These 31 T cell receptor beta chains were sequenced from one sample in a study of Ad26.COV2.S vaccination and SARS-CoV-2 variants. Generated by immunoSEQ multiplex PCR, the TCRdb table keeps only in-frame clones and is missing some. The repertoire consists of 400,000 to 500,000 clones, with roughly 88% occurring once and the leading ten covering 3.6%. Indicated treatment: roughly 18 received Ad26.COV2.S at low or high dose, single or two shots; roughly five received placebo; per-sample allocation not given. Day 63 after the first vaccine or placebo injection was the time point for sampling. The sample consisted of peripheral blood, taken in a trial of Ad26.COV2.S vaccine versus placebo. The receptors come from a person between 18 and 65 years old who received the Ad26.COV2.S COVID-19 vaccine or a placebo.

J is TRBJ2-3 and V is TRBV10-3; D gene ambiguous. The V end was cut by 6 bases, the J end by 5 bases, with 9 bases between. The CDR3 length is 12 residues. From germline, CDR1 is ENHRY and CDR2 SYGVKD. CDR3 DNA: TGTGCCATCAGCGGACGGTTAGATACGCAGTATTTT. This encodes CAISGRLDTQYF.

This clone has a single count. The chain joins TRBV19 to TRBJ2-2, with D possibly TRBD1 on 6 matching bases. Germline V CDR1 and CDR2: LNHDA, SQIVND (reference sequence). Trimming stripped 10 bases from V and 4 bases from J, with 13 bases between. This CDR3 is built from 13 residues. CDR3 in amino acids: CAIHSDSTGELFF. DNA of the CDR3: TGTGCCATTCATTCGGACAGCACCGGGGAGCTGTTTTTT.

This clone showed up just once. V and J are TRBV18 and TRBJ2-2, with TRBD1 matching 9 bases. The CDR3 loop spans 18 amino acids. The J segment lost 0 bases and the V segment lost 9 bases, leaving 14 bases of the junction unmatched. In germline, CDR1 is KGHSH, CDR2 LQKENI. The CDR3 DNA reads TGTGCCAGTTCGCACGGCCCACAGGGGGCGACGAACACCGGGGAGCTGTTTTTT. Translating gives CASSHGPQGATNTGELFF.

A remark on this clone: This sequence may be a read error, since a much larger clone differs from it by one base. The chain is built from TRBV12-3 or TRBV12-4 and TRBJ2-7; a possible D gene is TRBD1 (5 bases). V lost 1 base to trimming and J lost 6 bases, with 10 bases between them. This CDR3 is 13 amino acids long. CDR3: CASSLGAGREQYF. Here the CDR3 DNA reads TGTGCCAGCAGTTTAGGGGCAGGGCGCGAGCAGTACTTC.

The rearrangement joins TRBV6-5 to TRBJ1-1; 7 bases agree with TRBD1. The CDR3 covers 15 residues. The J segment lost 3 bases and the V segment lost 0 bases, leaving 4 bases of the junction unmatched. Per germline, CDR1 MNHEY and CDR2 SVGAGI. The CDR3 coding sequence is TGTGCCAGCAGTTACTCGTTGCAGGGGGACACTGAAGCTTTCTTT. Protein product: CASSYSLQGDTEAFF.

The rearrangement links TRBV5-1 to TRBJ1-6, with D uncertain. Germline loops: CDR1 SGHRS, CDR2 YFSETQ. Deletions cut 2 bases from V and 7 bases from J, with 4 bases between. This CDR3 comprises 12 residues. CDR3 nucleotides: TGCGCCAGCAGCTTAGTGAATTCACCCCTCCACTTT. Its translation is CASSLVNSPLHF.

The chain carries TRBV7-9 and TRBJ2-5, with 10 bases fitting TRBD2. CDR1 is SEHNR, CDR2 FQNEAQ, per germline (reference sequence). CDR3 length: 17 amino acids. With 2 bases clipped from V and 5 bases from J, the junction kept 11 bases outside the gene matches. This CDR3 is CASSLLGSGGPRETQYF. The CDR3 DNA is TGTGCCAGCAGCTTATTGGGTAGCGGGGGGCCGAGGGAGACCCAGTACTTC.

The V call is TRBV6-4, the J call TRBJ2-4; D gene unclear. CDR1 is MRHNA, CDR2 SNTAGT, per germline. This CDR3 is built from 17 residues. V gave up 1 base and J gave up 0 bases, with 13 bases separating them. The CDR3 loop is CASSDFRALLAKNIQYF. The CDR3 nucleotides are TGTGCCAGCAGTGACTTTCGGGCCCTGCTAGCCAAAAACATTCAGTACTTC.

V gene TRBV15 combines with J gene TRBJ2-1; unclear D gene. CDR3 length equals 13 residues. Germline V gives CDR1 LNHNV, CDR2 YYDKDF (reference sequence). V gave up 5 bases and J gave up 4 bases, with 9 bases separating them. CDR3 bases: TGTGCCACCAGCGTCAGCCGATACAATGAGCAGTTCTTC. Its protein product is CATSVSRYNEQFF. Looking up the rest from reference TRBV15 and TRBJ2-1 gives the full variable domain: DAMVIQNPRYQVTQFGKPVTLSCSQTLNHNVMYWYQQKSSQAPKLLFHYYDKDFNNEADTPDNFQSRRPNTSFCFLDIRSPGLGDTAMYLCATSVSRYNEQFFGPGTRLTVL.

This clone was found a few times. V gene TRBV19 combines with J gene TRBJ2-4; D uncertain. Trimming cost V 5 bases and J 10 bases, with 15 bases left between them. The CDR3 is 13 residues long. The V gene's germline CDR1 is LNHDA and CDR2 SQIVND (reference sequence). The CDR3 protein is CASSPRRTSIQYF. CDR3 in DNA: TGTGCCAGTAGTCCCCGCCGGACCAGTATTCAGTACTTC.

The chain links TRBV11-2 to TRBJ1-1; TRBD1 matches at 7 bases. After removal of 5 bases from V and 8 bases from J, the junction contained 14 bases not matched to a gene. Germline V gene sequence: CDR1 SGHAT, CDR2 FQNNGV. The CDR3 is 15 amino acids. Written as DNA, the CDR3 is TGTGCCAGCAGCCGACAGGGACCCTACACTGAAGAAGCTTTCTTT. It translates to CASSRQGPYTEEAFF.

The chain is built from TRBV19 and TRBJ2-5; 7 bases line up with TRBD2. The V gene's germline CDR1 is LNHDA and CDR2 SQIVND (reference sequence). The ends lost 4 bases at V and 1 base at J; junction bases unmatched: 6. The CDR3 loop spans 15 amino acids. As DNA, the CDR3 is TGTGCCAGTAGTACGACCCCGGGGGGCCAAGAGACCCAGTACTTC. It yields the protein CASSTTPGGQETQYF.

J is TRBJ2-2 and V is TRBV2, with 8 nucleotides matching TRBD2. The CDR3 is 16 residues long. The trim removed 5 bases at V and 2 bases at J, leaving 7 bases unmatched. Germline values: CDR1 SNHLY, CDR2 FYNNEI. CDR3 amino acids: CASSNAGGANTGELFF. CDR3 DNA: TGTGCCAGCAGTAATGCGGGGGGCGCTAACACCGGGGAGCTGTTTTTT.

The chain carries TRBV6-2 or TRBV6-3 and TRBJ1-2; D gene unclear. Trimming took off 5 bases at V and 6 bases at J, with 13 bases between the two ends. The CDR3 loop spans 13 amino acids. In germline, CDR1 is MNHEY, CDR2 SVGEGT. CDR3 amino acids: CASSNGAYHGYTF. In nucleotides, the CDR3 is TGTGCCAGCAGTAACGGAGCATACCATGGCTACACCTTC.

This chain links TRBV15 with TRBJ1-4, with no clear D. The V and J ends lost 0 bases and 1 base respectively, with 6 bases between them. CDR1 is LNHNV and CDR2 is YYDKDF in the germline V gene (reference sequence). The CDR3 has 15 amino acids. In DNA form, the CDR3 reads TGTGCCACCAGCAGAGATTTTGGAACTAATGAAAAACTGTTTTTT. Translating gives CATSRDFGTNEKLFF.

V is TRBV12-3 or TRBV12-4 and J is TRBJ1-2; perhaps TRBD1 as D (6 bases). V was pared by 6 bases and J by 6 bases, with 8 bases between. The CDR3 contains 11 residues. The CDR3 sequence is CASSRTDGYTF. The CDR3 DNA reads TGTGCCAGCAGCCGGACAGATGGCTACACCTTC.

In DNA, the CDR3 is TGTGCCAGCAGGCATAATTACGAGCAGTACTTC. Encoded protein: CASRHNYEQYF. The V call is TRBV28, the J call TRBJ2-7; D is unresolved. Trimming removed 6 bases from V and 4 bases from J, with 7 bases in between. Germline CDR1 is MDHEN and CDR2 is SYDVKM. The CDR3 totals 11 residues.

The chain has TRBV7-8 and TRBJ2-2, with 8 nucleotides matching TRBD1. The V segment lost 1 base and the J segment 6 bases; nucleotides outside the gene matches: 7. CDR3 size: 16 residues. CDR1 is SGHVS, CDR2 FQNEAQ, per germline. CDR3 in amino acids: CASSLGPGQGAGELFF. In DNA form, the CDR3 reads TGTGCCAGCAGCTTAGGGCCCGGACAGGGTGCCGGGGAGCTGTTTTTT.

This clone was counted a single time. This chain connects TRBV10-2 to TRBJ2-7; TRBD1 is a possible D gene (6 bases). The V end lost 5 bases, the J end lost 6 bases, and 8 bases lay between the germline ends. The CDR3 totals 11 residues. Looked up from germline, CDR1 is WSHSY and CDR2 is SAAADI. CDR3 sequence (DNA): TGCGCCAGCAGTCCAGGGGCCGAGCAGTACTTC. It translates to CASSPGAEQYF.

The rearrangement links TRBV15 to TRBJ2-2, with D perhaps matching TRBD2 (7 bases). Germline CDR1 reads LNHNV; CDR2 reads YYDKDF (reference sequence). This CDR3 spans 19 amino acids. V dropped 0 bases and J dropped 5 bases, with 22 bases sitting between them. In DNA form, the CDR3 reads TGTGCCACCAGCAGAGATCCCTTTGGGGGGGCGAGGGGAACCGGGGAGCTGTTTTTT. Protein: CATSRDPFGGARGTGELFF.

The J gene is TRBJ2-5, the V gene TRBV28, with a tentative D call TRBD1 (6 bases). The CDR3 has 15 residues. Germline-derived CDR1 and CDR2 are MDHEN and SYDVKM. Trimming removed 6 bases at V and 5 bases at J, with 19 bases between. CDR3 amino acids: CASSLWAGATETQYF. DNA of the CDR3: TGTGCCAGCAGCCTGTGGGCAGGGGCTACGGAGACCCAGTACTTC. The entire variable domain, with the rest obtained from reference TRBV28 and TRBJ2-5, is as follows: DVKVTQSSRYLVKRTGEKVFLECVQDMDHENMFWYRQDPGLGLRLIYFSYDVKMKEKGDIPEGYSVSREKKERFSLILESASTNQTSMYLCASSLWAGATETQYFGPGTRLLVL.

CDR3 nucleotide sequence: TGTGCCAGCAGTCCAGATAGAATTGGCTACACCTTC. It encodes CASSPDRIGYTF. The chain couples TRBV27 to TRBJ1-2; the D is unclear. This CDR3 contains 12 residues. V lost 5 bases, J lost 7 bases, and 11 bases lay in between. Germline V gene sequence: CDR1 MNHEY, CDR2 SMNVEV (reference sequence).

The rearrangement uses TRBV5-1 and TRBJ2-3, with a tentative D call TRBD2 (7 bases). V lost 5 bases and J 5 bases, leaving 15 bases between the germline ends. Germline V gene sequence: CDR1 SGHRS, CDR2 YFSETQ. The CDR3 covers 14 residues. The CDR3 bases are TGCGCCAGCAGGTCTGGGGGGGCGAAAGATACGCAGTATTTT. Protein sequence: CASRSGGAKDTQYF.

V is TRBV10-3 and J is TRBJ2-7; D unclear. Germline V gene sequence: CDR1 ENHRY, CDR2 SYGVKD. Trimming shortened V by 3 bases and J by 3 bases, and 12 bases separated the two germline ends. The length of the CDR3 is 14 residues. The CDR3 DNA sequence: TGTGCCATCAGTGATTTCGCGACTCACTACGAGCAGTACTTC. Its protein is CAISDFATHYEQYF.

J is TRBJ1-5 and V is TRBV4-1, with D unclear. Per germline, CDR1 MGHRA and CDR2 YSYEKL. The CDR3 extends over 13 amino acids. Trimming cost V 1 base and J 4 bases, with 5 bases left between them. The DNA for the CDR3 is TGCGCCAGCAGCCAAGGGACGAATCAGCCCCAGCATTTT. Translation gives CASSQGTNQPQHF.

This clone has a single count. This sequence joins TRBV29-1 and TRBJ2-3; 8 nucleotides match TRBD1. This CDR3 comprises 14 residues. Germline values: CDR1 SQVTM, CDR2 ANQGSEA. With V trimmed by 6 bases and J by 6 bases, 11 bases remained unmatched. CDR3 coding DNA: TGCAGCGTGAGGGGCGGACAGGGTTTCGATACGCAGTATTTT. Protein: CSVRGGQGFDTQYF.

The V and J genes are TRBV5-8 and TRBJ1-1, with 7 positions matching TRBD1. The junction had 6 bases not matched to a gene; V was cut back by 4 bases and J by 0 bases. The CDR3 covers 15 residues. CDR1 and CDR2 (germline): SGHTS, YDEGEE. The CDR3 loop reads CASSMTGILNTEAFF. The CDR3 bases are TGTGCCAGCAGCATGACAGGGATATTGAACACTGAAGCTTTCTTT. The entire variable domain, with the rest obtained from reference TRBV5-8 and TRBJ1-1, is as follows: EAGVTQSPTHLIKTRGQQATLRCSPISGHTSVYWYQQALGLGLQFLLWYDEGEERNRGNFPPRFSGRQFPNYSSELNVNALELEDSALYLCASSMTGILNTEAFFGQGTRLTVV.

The rearrangement uses TRBV11-2 and TRBJ1-6; D possibly corresponds to TRBD1 (5 bases). Per the germline V gene, CDR1 is SGHAT and CDR2 is FQNNGV. The CDR3 covers 16 residues. V was shortened by 5 bases and J by 10 bases, with 21 bases between the two germline ends. The CDR3 region has the DNA TGTGCCAGCAGCCGCGGCAGGGTTGGATCGTACTCACCCCTCCACTTT. This codes for CASSRGRVGSYSPLHF.

The chain uses TRBV11-1 and TRBJ2-7, with a tentative D call TRBD1 (6 bases). Germline loops: CDR1 SGHAT, CDR2 FQDESV (reference sequence). This CDR3 spans 15 amino acids. Deletions cut 5 bases from V and 0 bases from J, with 14 bases between. As DNA, the CDR3 is TGTGCCAGCAGCCCTCGGACAGAGAGCTCCTACGAGCAGTACTTC. Amino acids: CASSPRTESSYEQYF.

The J gene is TRBJ1-6, the V gene TRBV6-6; D gene unclear. V shed 4 bases and J shed 6 bases, with 10 bases lying between them. Looked up from germline, CDR1 is MNHNY and CDR2 is SVGAGI (reference sequence). This CDR3 is 14 amino acids long. The CDR3 reads CASSSPNFNSPLHF. The CDR3 nucleotides are TGTGCCAGCAGTTCCCCAAACTTTAATTCACCCCTCCACTTT.

The chain uses TRBV9 and TRBJ2-5; 11 positions agree with TRBD2. CDR3 size: 16 residues. Germline V gene data show CDR1 as SGDLS and CDR2 as YYNGEE. Trimming cost V 3 bases and J 1 base; bases outside gene matches: 5. Here the CDR3 DNA reads TGTGCCAGCAGCGGCGGGCTAGCGGGGGGCCAAGAGACCCAGTACTTC. Its protein product is CASSGGLAGGQETQYF.